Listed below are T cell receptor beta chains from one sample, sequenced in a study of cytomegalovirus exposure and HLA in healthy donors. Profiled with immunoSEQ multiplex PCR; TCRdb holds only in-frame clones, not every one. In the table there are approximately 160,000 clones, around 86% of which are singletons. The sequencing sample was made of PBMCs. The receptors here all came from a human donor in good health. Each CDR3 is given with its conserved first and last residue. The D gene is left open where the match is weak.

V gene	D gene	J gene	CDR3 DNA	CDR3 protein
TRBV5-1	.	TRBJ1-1	TGCGCCAGCAGCTTGGGTGACAGGTGGCCCACTGAAGCTTTCTTT	CASSLGDRWPTEAFF
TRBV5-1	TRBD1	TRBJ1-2	TGCGCCAGCAGCGCACAGGGGGGGGATGGCTACACCTTC	CASSAQGGDGYTF
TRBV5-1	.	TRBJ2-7	TGCGCCAGCAGCTTGGTGACAGATTCCTACGAGCAGTACTTC	CASSLVTDSYEQYF
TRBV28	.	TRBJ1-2	TGTGCCAGCAGTTTAGAAGCAACAAGGGGCTATGGCTACACCTTC	CASSLEATRGYGYTF
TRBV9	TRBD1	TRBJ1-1	TGTGCCAGCAGCGCCCGGGACAGCCCCCTGAACACTGAAGCTTTCTTT	CASSARDSPLNTEAFF
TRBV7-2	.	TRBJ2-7	TGTGCCAGCAGTTTCGCGAGCGGGCGCGCAAACGAGCAGTACTTC	CASSFASGRANEQYF
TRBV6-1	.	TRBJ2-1	TGTGCCAGCAGTGACTGGGTTCGGGGTAGCTTTAAGTCCTACAATGAGCAGTTCTTC	CASSDWVRGSFKSYNEQFF
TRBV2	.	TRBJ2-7	TGTGCCAGCAGTAAGGACAGATATTACGAGCAGTACTTC	CASSKDRYYEQYF
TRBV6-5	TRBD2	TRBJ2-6	TGTGCCAGCAGTTACTCGTGGGGGGGCAACGTCCTGACTTTC	CASSYSWGGNVLTF
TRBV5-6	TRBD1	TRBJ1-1	TGTGCCAGCAGCTTGGGACAGGGGTATCGGACTGAAGCTTTCTTT	CASSLGQGYRTEAFF